This T cell receptor (beta chain) was obtained from a study of vaccination effects on CD4 cells after COVID-19. General observations from the study: The study had few convalescent patients and no early post-infection timepoints. Long after vaccination, the clones induced by infection and by vaccine shrank markedly in size.

This CDR3 is 16 amino acids long. Germline CDR1 is MGHRA and CDR2 is YSYEKL. V shed 0 bases and J shed 6 bases, with 17 bases lying between them. Ahead of sequencing, the ViraFEST assay grew antigen-specific CD4+ T cells using viral peptide pools. Culturing for about ten days preceded CD4+ T cell isolation. Participants were given two doses of BNT162b2 or mRNA-1273 vaccine. Vaccinated recipients, who were negative for nucleocapsid antibodies, had no history of SARS-CoV-2 infection. PBMC cultures contained about 2 million cells per well, approximately 10 IU/ml IL-2 and around 9.6 ug/ml peptides. Using immunoSEQ multiplex PCR, the repertoire was profiled, and TCRdb retains in-frame clones only, with some absent. Of more than 60,000 clones listed, around 70% are singletons. A note on this clone: As yet, its antigen is unknown.

The TCR comes from a human donor who received a COVID-19 vaccine. The rearrangement joins TRBV4-1 to TRBJ1-2; D is possibly TRBD1 (6 bases). The sequenced sample was CD4+ T cells from PBMCs cultured with HCoV-229E spike peptides, obtained after COVID-19 vaccination. Written as DNA, the CDR3 is TGCGCCAGCAGCCAAGAGTCGCAGGGGCGCCCGGATGGCTACACCTTC. Protein: CASSQESQGRPDGYTF.